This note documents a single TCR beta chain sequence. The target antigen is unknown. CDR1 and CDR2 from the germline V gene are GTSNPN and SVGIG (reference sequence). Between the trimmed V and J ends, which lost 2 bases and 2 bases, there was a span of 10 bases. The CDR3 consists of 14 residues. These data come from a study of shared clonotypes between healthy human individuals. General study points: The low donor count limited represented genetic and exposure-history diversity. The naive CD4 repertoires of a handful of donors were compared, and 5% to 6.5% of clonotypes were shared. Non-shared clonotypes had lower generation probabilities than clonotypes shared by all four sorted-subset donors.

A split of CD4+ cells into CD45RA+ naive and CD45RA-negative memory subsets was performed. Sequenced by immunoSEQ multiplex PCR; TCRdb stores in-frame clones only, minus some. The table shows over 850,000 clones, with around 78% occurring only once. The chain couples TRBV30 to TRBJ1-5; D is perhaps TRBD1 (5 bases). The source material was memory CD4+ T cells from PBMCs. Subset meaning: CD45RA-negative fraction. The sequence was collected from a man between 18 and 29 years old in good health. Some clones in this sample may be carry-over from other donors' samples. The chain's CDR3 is CAWSLWGGNQPQHF. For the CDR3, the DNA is TGTGCCTGGAGTTTGTGGGGGGGCAATCAGCCCCAGCATTTT.